This T cell receptor (beta chain) came from a study of blood T cell repertoires in COVID-19 (TCRdb year 2020). At the level of the whole study: Samples covering the acute and convalescent phases of COVID-19 were provided by collaborators in the United States, Italy and Spain. The sample metadata nearly always contained a de-identified subject ID, COVID-19 status, age in years and sex. Samples came from the ongoing ImmuneRACE study (first 160 participants) plus 1,254 subjects from 6 global collaborators. Where HLA class I and class II types were available, the types were taken from metadata supplied by the sample provider, not from assay-based typing. The dataset comprised deeply sampled blood TCRbeta repertoires from subjects exposed to, actively infected with, or recovered from COVID-19. The material from the prospective study consisted of cDNA or gDNA derived from T cells, B-cell-depleted T cells, or PBMCs. The repertoires were released in a freely available public database meant as a resource for research on the immune response to SARS-CoV-2.

A few counts support this clone. Its antigen is not yet known. Within one base of it there is no much larger clone, and no base qualities were kept. The immunoSEQ Assay, a bias-controlled multiplex PCR, was used to amplify TCRbeta CDR3 regions from genomic DNA. The authors' analysis ran thus. Nucleated cell counts per sample were estimated from amplification of reference gene primers within the assay. To quantify the absolute abundance of each unique TCRbeta CDR3 rearrangement, sequence reads were collapsed and filtered. For each sample, productive Simpson clonality was calculated as the square root of Simpson's diversity index across productive rearrangements. TCRdb limited this immuneACCESS table to in-frame rearrangements with V and J called. A share of clones is missing; checked studies link under half to unresolved V genes, and the rest is unexplained. V, J and clone size are those of that table, while D and trimming were read from the DNA. The sample profile shows roughly 100,000 clones; 88% of them were found once. The top ten clones comprise around 10% of the sample.

Each collaborating institution followed its own protocols to collect whole blood in K2EDTA tubes. For TCRbeta analysis, collaborator samples were shipped as frozen whole blood, as isolated PBMCs, or as DNA extracted from either sample type. The paper's findings and limits, for the study overall: Clinical and demographic metadata were provided uncurated, with the amount varying by source and participant.

From cysteine to phenylalanine, the CDR3 is 14 amino acids long. CDR3 DNA only is kept here, 42 bases in frame from base 1. The germline V end is reduced by 6 bases and the J end by 6 bases; junction bases left unmatched: 7. Per the germline V gene, SGHTA is the CDR1 and FQGNSA is the CDR2. The chain joins TRBV7-2 to TRBJ2-7; TRBD1 matches 11 bases in the middle. The specimen sequenced was peripheral blood. This clonotype originated in a man older than 75 with acute or convalescent COVID-19. CDR3 protein: CASSQDRGRPEQYF. The DNA sequence is given as TGTGCCAGCAGTCAGGACAGGGGGCGCCCCGAGCAGTACTTC.